The 26 T cell receptor beta chains listed next were all sequenced from one sample in a study of blood T cell repertoires in COVID-19. Sequenced by immunoSEQ multiplex PCR; TCRdb stores in-frame clones only, minus some. The sample consists of about 74,000 clones, around nine tenths of them appearing once. The sequencing sample was made of peripheral blood. These receptors originate from a woman older than 75 with active or convalescent COVID-19.

The chain combines TRBV1 with TRBJ2-7; the D segment call TRBD2 is taken from the table without a DNA check. TRBV1 is reported as a pseudogene. This CDR3 contains 18 residues. CDR3 DNA: TGCACCAGCAGCCAAGATAGTTTGGAGACTAGCGGGGGGAACGAGCAGTACTTC. Residues: CTSSQDSLETSGGNEQYF.

The chain carries TRBV5-4 and TRBJ1-6; D may be TRBD1 (6 bases). Trimming cost V 5 bases and J 7 bases, with 13 bases left between them. From germline, CDR1 is SGHNT and CDR2 YYREEE (reference sequence). The CDR3 is 14 amino acids. CDR3: CASRIQGQNSPLHF. CDR3 in DNA: TGTGCCAGCAGGATACAGGGACAAAATTCACCCCTCCACTTT.

The chain uses TRBV4-1 and TRBJ2-5, with 10 bases aligning to TRBD2. Germline CDR1 and CDR2: MGHRA and YSYEKL. CDR3 length: 18 amino acids. Unmatched junction bases numbered 10, after V lost 1 base and J lost 2 bases. In nucleotides, the CDR3 is TGCGCCAGCAGCCAAGGGGCTAGCGGGAGAGCAGGACAAGAGACCCAGTACTTC. It translates to CASSQGASGRAGQETQYF.

V is TRBV7-9 and J is TRBJ1-2, with 7 positions matching TRBD1. The CDR3 spans 16 residues. V trimming: 2 bases; J trimming: 3 bases; junction bases outside the gene matches: 9. CDR1 and CDR2 (germline): SEHNR, FQNEAQ (reference sequence). CDR3 in amino acids: CASSLSSPGGDYGYTF. In DNA form, the CDR3 reads TGTGCCAGCAGCTTAAGTTCCCCAGGGGGTGACTATGGCTACACCTTC. Full variable domain (remainder filled in from reference TRBV7-9 and TRBJ1-2): DTGVSQNPRHKITKRGQNVTFRCDPISEHNRLYWYRQTLGQGPEFLTYFQNEAQLEKSRLLSDRFSAERPKGSFSTLEIQRTEQGDSAMYLCASSLSSPGGDYGYTFGSGTRLTVV.

J is TRBJ1-3 and V is TRBV18; 9 positions match TRBD1. Germline V CDR1 and CDR2: KGHSH, LQKENI. V was pared by 4 bases and J by 2 bases, with 6 bases of the junction left unmatched. This CDR3 comprises 16 residues. CDR3 sequence (DNA): TGTGCCAGCTCACGTACCGGGACAGGGACTGGAAACACCATATATTTT. The encoded protein is CASSRTGTGTGNTIYF. Together with reference TRBV18 and TRBJ1-3, the CDR3 gives the full variable domain: NAGVMQNPRHLVRRRGQEARLRCSPMKGHSHVYWYRQLPEEGLKFMVYLQKENIIDESGMPKERFSAEFPKEGPSILRIQQVVRGDSAAYFCASSRTGTGTGNTIYFGEGSWLTVV.

The chain joins TRBV9 to TRBJ1-6; D is uncertain. The V gene's germline CDR1 is SGDLS and CDR2 YYNGEE. Trimming removed 0 bases from V and 10 bases from J, with 11 bases in between. The CDR3 is 14 amino acids. In DNA, the CDR3 is TGTGCCAGCAGCGTAGGAGGGTGGGGATCACCCCTCCACTTT. Its protein product is CASSVGGWGSPLHF.

The chain carries TRBV5-4 and TRBJ2-5; TRBD2 aligns across 15 bases. The J segment lost 7 bases and the V segment lost 4 bases, leaving 8 bases of the junction unmatched. This CDR3 is 16 amino acids long. The V gene's germline CDR1 is SGHNT and CDR2 YYREEE (reference sequence). The CDR3, as DNA: TGTGCCAGCAGCCCAGGGGGACTAGCGGGAGGCTGGACCCAGTACTTC. It codes for CASSPGGLAGGWTQYF.

This clone occurred a few times. This chain joins TRBV19 and TRBJ1-2; D is ambiguous. Germline CDR1 is LNHDA and CDR2 is SQIVND (reference sequence). V was shortened by 6 bases and J by 4 bases, with 12 bases between the two germline ends. The CDR3 totals 13 residues. CDR3 sequence (DNA): TGTGCCAGTAGAACGGACTTTTTCTATGGCTACACCTTC. Its translation: CASRTDFFYGYTF.

This chain joins TRBV19 and TRBJ2-7, with TRBD2 matching over 9 bases. J gave up 2 bases and V 11 bases, and 7 bases lay outside the gene matches. In germline, CDR1 is LNHDA, CDR2 SQIVND (reference sequence). This CDR3 region has 13 residues. DNA of the CDR3: TGTGCCGGTCTTAGCGGGAGTGCCTACGAGCAGTACTTC. This sequence encodes CAGLSGSAYEQYF.

The chain joins TRBV7-9 to TRBJ1-1, with D perhaps matching TRBD1 (5 bases). Germline assignment: CDR1 SEHNR and CDR2 FQNEAQ (reference sequence). Trimming took off 3 bases at V and 6 bases at J, with 11 bases between the two ends. This CDR3 region has 13 residues. CDR3 sequence (DNA): TGTGCCAGCAGCTTCACAGGTGGGTCTGAAGCTTTCTTT. Protein product: CASSFTGGSEAFF.

The genes are TRBV5-1 and TRBJ2-7; TRBD2 matches 10 bases. V was clipped by 4 bases and J by 3 bases; unmatched bases: 10. The CDR3 runs 16 residues. Germline V gene data show CDR1 as SGHRS and CDR2 as YFSETQ. This CDR3 reads CASSLLTSGVVYEQYF. The CDR3 nucleotides are TGCGCCAGCAGCCTTTTAACTAGCGGGGTTGTCTACGAGCAGTACTTC.

The rearrangement links TRBV6-5 to TRBJ1-6; D unresolved. In germline, CDR1 is MNHEY, CDR2 SVGAGI. CDR3 length: 16 residues. The germline V and J ends were trimmed by 4 bases and 1 base, with 11 bases remaining between them. CDR3 sequence reads: CASSWEAGSYNSPLHF. The DNA of the CDR3 is TGTGCCAGCAGTTGGGAAGCGGGTTCCTATAATTCACCCCTCCACTTT.

There are a few counts of this clone. J is TRBJ1-5 and V is TRBV5-6; D might be TRBD1 (6 bases). The V gene lost 3 bases and the J gene lost 5 bases, with 15 bases spanning the gap. Germline values: CDR1 SGHDT, CDR2 YYEEEE. The CDR3 contains 15 residues. The CDR3 here is CASSSNYRAYQPQHF. The CDR3 DNA is TGTGCCAGCAGCTCCAACTACAGGGCGTATCAGCCCCAGCATTTT.

V and J are TRBV7-8 and TRBJ2-3, with 8 bases matching TRBD1. The CDR3 sequence is 18 residues long. V shed 1 base and J 3 bases; nucleotides not matched to a gene: 12. The germline gives CDR1 SGHVS, CDR2 FQNEAQ. In DNA form, the CDR3 reads TGTGCCAGCAGCTTAGAGGGTATTTGGACAGGGATGACAGATACGCAGTATTTT. Translated, it gives CASSLEGIWTGMTDTQYF.

This sequence joins TRBV7-2 and TRBJ1-1, with D possibly being TRBD1 (5 bases). This CDR3 region has 12 residues. V was trimmed by 2 bases and J by 5 bases, leaving 6 bases between them. Germline V gene lookup returns CDR1 SGHTA and CDR2 FQGNSA. The DNA of the CDR3 is TGTGCCAGCAGCTTATCAGGGACTGAAGCTTTCTTT. Translation gives CASSLSGTEAFF.

This clone was detected only a few times. In nucleotides, the CDR3 is TGTGCCAGCAGCTTAGGGGGCCAGGGGGCTGGAGGCTACACCTTC. Residues: CASSLGGQGAGGYTF. The chain recombines TRBV7-2 with TRBJ1-2; 8 bases fit TRBD1. There are 15 residues in the CDR3. Germline V gene sequence: CDR1 SGHTA, CDR2 FQGNSA. V lost 1 base to trimming and J lost 8 bases; unmatched junction nucleotides: 9.

The chain joins TRBV2 to TRBJ2-6, with 7 nucleotides matching TRBD1. Germline values: CDR1 SNHLY, CDR2 FYNNEI. The V and J ends lost 6 bases and 2 bases, in that order; junction bases with no gene match: 1. This CDR3 has 14 residues. The CDR3 nucleotides are TGTGCCAGCAGAGACAGGGCTGGGGCCAACGTCCTGACTTTC. Translated: CASRDRAGANVLTF.

This rearrangement joins TRBV7-9 to TRBJ1-1; D not resolved. The V gene's germline CDR1 is SEHNR and CDR2 FQNEAQ (reference sequence). Trimming removed 6 bases at V and 3 bases at J, with 11 bases between. The length of the CDR3 is 13 residues. CDR3 protein: CASSPGQDTEAFF. CDR3 sequence (DNA): TGTGCCAGCAGTCCTGGGCAGGACACTGAAGCTTTCTTT.

The chain joins TRBV7-2 to TRBJ1-5, with a weak D call TRBD1 (6 bases). Trimming took 5 bases from V and 0 from J, leaving 11 bases between them. Germline V CDR1 and CDR2: SGHTA, FQGNSA. This CDR3 comprises 15 residues. CDR3 nucleotide sequence: TGTGCCAGCAGCCCCCAGGGGTATAGCAATCAGCCCCAGCATTTT. This sequence encodes CASSPQGYSNQPQHF.

The V gene is TRBV24-1, the J gene TRBJ2-1; 7 bases line up with TRBD1. J gave up 9 bases and V 0 bases, and 4 bases lay outside the gene matches. This CDR3 has 14 residues. In germline, CDR1 is KGHDR, CDR2 SFDVKD. CDR3 region: CATSDLRQGFEQFF. The CDR3 DNA follows: TGTGCCACCAGTGATTTGAGACAGGGCTTTGAGCAGTTCTTC.

Of note for this clone: This sample includes further DNA sequences coding for the same CDR3. The chain recombines TRBV24-1 with TRBJ1-1; D call uncertain. Per the germline V gene, CDR1 is KGHDR and CDR2 is SFDVKD. This CDR3 has 12 residues. The V gene lost 0 bases and the J gene lost 11 bases, with 9 bases spanning the gap. This chain's CDR3 is CATSDLRGEAFF. The CDR3 DNA follows: TGTGCCACCAGTGATTTGAGAGGAGAGGCTTTCTTT.

The chain combines TRBV5-4 with TRBJ2-3; D is possibly TRBD2 (5 bases). The length of the CDR3 is 15 residues. The V end was cut by 1 base, the J end by 4 bases, with 13 bases between. CDR1 is SGHNT, CDR2 YYREEE, per germline (reference sequence). The CDR3 sequence: CASSLRSGGPDTQYF. As DNA, the CDR3 is TGTGCCAGCAGCTTGCGAAGTGGAGGCCCAGATACGCAGTATTTT.

This chain connects TRBV7-8 to TRBJ1-2; D is perhaps TRBD1 (5 bases). Trimming shortened V by 5 bases and J by 4 bases, and 11 bases separated the two germline ends. Germline loops: CDR1 SGHVS, CDR2 FQNEAQ. The CDR3 is 13 residues long. The DNA for the CDR3 is TGTGCCAGCAGCCCACAGGTACTCTATGGCTACACCTTC. Its protein product is CASSPQVLYGYTF. The entire variable domain, with the rest obtained from reference TRBV7-8 and TRBJ1-2, is as follows: GAGVSQSPRYKVAKRGQDVALRCDPISGHVSLFWYQQALGQGPEFLTYFQNEAQLDKSGLPSDRFFAERPEGSVSTLKIQRTQQEDSAVYLCASSPQVLYGYTFGSGTRLTVV.

The chain is built from TRBV7-2 and TRBJ2-3, with 12 nucleotides matching TRBD2. The CDR3 has 15 residues. Germline values: CDR1 SGHTA, CDR2 FQGNSA. Trimming at V came to 1 base and at J to 6 bases, leaving 2 bases not matched to a gene. CDR3 loop: CASSLGLAGGDTQYF. Written as DNA, the CDR3 is TGTGCCAGCAGCTTAGGTCTAGCGGGGGGGGATACGCAGTATTTT.

This clone has a single count. The chain combines TRBV5-5 with TRBJ1-4; TRBD1 might be the D (5 bases). CDR3 length: 13 residues. Germline values: CDR1 SGHKS, CDR2 YYEKEE (reference sequence). Trimming took 0 bases from V and 11 from J, leaving 11 bases between them. The CDR3 bases are TGTGCCAGCAGCTTGGGTTCAGGGCTTAAACTGTTTTTT. It yields the protein CASSLGSGLKLFF.

The count of this clone is one. The J gene is TRBJ2-1, the V gene TRBV2, with TRBD2 identical over 12 bases. CDR1 is SNHLY, CDR2 FYNNEI, per germline. There are 14 residues in the CDR3. V was clipped by 3 bases and J by 10 bases; unmatched bases: 4. In DNA form, the CDR3 reads TGTGCCAGCAGTGAGACTAGCGGGGGCGGGGAGCAGTTCTTC. Its protein product is CASSETSGGGEQFF.